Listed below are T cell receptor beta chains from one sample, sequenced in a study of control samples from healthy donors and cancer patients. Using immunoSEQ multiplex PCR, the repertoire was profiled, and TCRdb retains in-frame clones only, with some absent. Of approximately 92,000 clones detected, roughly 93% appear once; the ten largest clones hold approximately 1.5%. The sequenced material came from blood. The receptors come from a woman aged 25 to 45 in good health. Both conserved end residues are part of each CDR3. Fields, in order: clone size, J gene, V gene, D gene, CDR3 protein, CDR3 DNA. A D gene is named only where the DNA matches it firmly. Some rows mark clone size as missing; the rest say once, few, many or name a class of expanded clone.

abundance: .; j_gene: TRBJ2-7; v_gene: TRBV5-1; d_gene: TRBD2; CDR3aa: CASSLAGPVAGGTGEQYF; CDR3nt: TGCGCCAGCAGCTTGGCCGGTCCCGTGGCGGGAGGAACGGGCGAGCAGTACTTC
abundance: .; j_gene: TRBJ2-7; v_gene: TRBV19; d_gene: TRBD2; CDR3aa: CASRVIAGGGEQYF; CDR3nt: TGTGCCAGTAGAGTAATAGCGGGAGGGGGGGAGCAGTACTTC
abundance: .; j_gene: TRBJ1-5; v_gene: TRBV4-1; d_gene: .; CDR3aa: CASSQDLRRGDQPQHF; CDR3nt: TGCGCCAGCAGCCAAGATCTACGACGGGGGGATCAGCCCCAGCATTTT
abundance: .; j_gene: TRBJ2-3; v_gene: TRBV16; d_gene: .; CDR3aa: CASSHSDGTDTQYF; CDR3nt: TGTGCCAGCAGCCACTCGGACGGTACAGATACGCAGTATTTT
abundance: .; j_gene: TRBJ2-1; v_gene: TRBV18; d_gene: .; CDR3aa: CASSPRMTTVYNEQFF; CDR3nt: TGTGCCAGCTCACCAAGGATGACAACAGTCTACAATGAGCAGTTCTTC
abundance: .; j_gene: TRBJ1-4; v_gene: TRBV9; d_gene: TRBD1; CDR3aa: CASSSGQFNNEKLFF; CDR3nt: TGTGCCAGCAGCTCGGGACAGTTCAATAATGAAAAACTGTTTTTT
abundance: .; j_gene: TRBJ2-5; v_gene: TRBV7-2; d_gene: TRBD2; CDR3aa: CASSSLAGGQETQYF; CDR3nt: TGTGCCAGCAGCTCACTAGCGGGAGGTCAAGAGACCCAGTACTTC
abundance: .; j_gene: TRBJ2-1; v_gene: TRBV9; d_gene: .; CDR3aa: CASSVRSGVGYNEQFF; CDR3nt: TGTGCCAGCAGCGTACGTTCGGGGGTAGGCTACAATGAGCAGTTCTTC
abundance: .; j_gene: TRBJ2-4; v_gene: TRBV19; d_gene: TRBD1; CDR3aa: CASSYNTGQSKNIQYF; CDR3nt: TGTGCCAGTAGTTACAACACGGGACAGTCCAAAAACATTCAGTACTTC
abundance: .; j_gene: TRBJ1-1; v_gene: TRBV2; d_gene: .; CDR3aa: CASNRVNTEAFF; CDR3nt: TGTGCCAGCAATAGGGTGAACACTGAAGCTTTCTTT
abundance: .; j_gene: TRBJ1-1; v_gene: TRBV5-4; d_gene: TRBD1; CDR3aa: CASRETGVGKTEAFF; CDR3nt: TGTGCCAGCAGGGAGACAGGGGTTGGTAAAACTGAAGCTTTCTTT
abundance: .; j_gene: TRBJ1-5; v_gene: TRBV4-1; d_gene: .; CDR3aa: CASSPTAYSNQPQHF; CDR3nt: TGCGCCAGCAGCCCGACAGCGTATAGCAATCAGCCCCAGCATTTT
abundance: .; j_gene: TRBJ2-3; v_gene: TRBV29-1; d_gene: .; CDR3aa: CSVGSHTDTQYF; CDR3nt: TGCAGCGTTGGGAGCCACACAGATACGCAGTATTTT
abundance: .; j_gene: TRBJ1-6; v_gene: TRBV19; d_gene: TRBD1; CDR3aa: CASSVWGGQNSPLHF; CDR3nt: TGTGCCAGTAGCGTTTGGGGGGGACAGAATTCACCCCTCCACTTT
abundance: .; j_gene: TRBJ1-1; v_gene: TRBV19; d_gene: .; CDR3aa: CASSLTGEGSRNTEAFF; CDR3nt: TGTGCCAGTAGTCTCACTGGGGAGGGTAGCAGGAACACTGAAGCTTTCTTT
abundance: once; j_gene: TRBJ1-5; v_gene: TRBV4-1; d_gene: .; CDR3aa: CASSDWVLQPQHF; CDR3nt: TGCGCCAGCAGCGATTGGGTCTTACAGCCCCAGCATTTT
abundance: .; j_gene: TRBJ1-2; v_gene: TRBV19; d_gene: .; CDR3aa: CASSVDRRGGYTF; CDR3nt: TGTGCCAGTAGTGTGGACAGAAGGGGCGGCTACACCTTC
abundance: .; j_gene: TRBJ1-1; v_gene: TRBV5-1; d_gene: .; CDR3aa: CASSSQGLNTEAFF; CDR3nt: TGCGCCAGCAGCTCCCAGGGGCTGAACACTGAAGCTTTCTTT
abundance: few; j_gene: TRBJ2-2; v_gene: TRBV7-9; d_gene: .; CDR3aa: CASSAPSVRGELFF; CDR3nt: TGTGCCAGCAGCGCCCCTAGCGTTCGCGGGGAGCTGTTTTTT
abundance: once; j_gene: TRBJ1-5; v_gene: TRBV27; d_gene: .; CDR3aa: CASSLGVTAAQHF; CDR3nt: TGTGCCAGCAGTTTAGGGGTGACTGCCGCCCAGCATTTT
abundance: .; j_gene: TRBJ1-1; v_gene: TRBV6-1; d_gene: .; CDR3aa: CASNELQSGTEAFF; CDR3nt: TGTGCCAGCAATGAACTGCAAAGCGGCACTGAAGCTTTCTTT
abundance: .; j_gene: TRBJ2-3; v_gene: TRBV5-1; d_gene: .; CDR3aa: CASSWTPTATDTQYF; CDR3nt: TGCGCCAGCAGCTGGACCCCGACAGCGACAGATACGCAGTATTTT
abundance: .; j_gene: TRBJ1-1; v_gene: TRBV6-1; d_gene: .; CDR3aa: CASSDPGKGYTEAFF; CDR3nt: TGTGCCAGCAGTGACCCAGGGAAGGGCTACACTGAAGCTTTCTTT
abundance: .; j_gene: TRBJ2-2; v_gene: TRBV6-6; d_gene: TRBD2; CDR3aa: CASSPGLAGSNTGELFF; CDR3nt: TGTGCCAGCAGTCCGGGACTAGCGGGGTCGAACACCGGGGAGCTGTTTTTT
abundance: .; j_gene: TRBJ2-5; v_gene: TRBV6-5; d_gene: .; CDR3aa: CASRTLRGPPGTQYF; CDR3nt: TGTGCCAGCAGGACCCTACGGGGGCCCCCGGGGACCCAGTACTTC
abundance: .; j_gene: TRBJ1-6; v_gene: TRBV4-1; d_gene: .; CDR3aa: CASSQVGFMDKNALYNSPLHF; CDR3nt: TGCGCCAGCAGCCAAGTAGGATTTATGGACAAAAACGCCCTTTATAATTCACCCCTCCACTTT
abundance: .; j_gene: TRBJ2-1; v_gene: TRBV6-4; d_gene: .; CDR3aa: CASSDTGSTEEQFF; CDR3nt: TGTGCCAGCAGTGACACCGGGTCCACCGAGGAGCAGTTCTTC
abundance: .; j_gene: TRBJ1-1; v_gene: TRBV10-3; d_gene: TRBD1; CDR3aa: CATTGETEAFF; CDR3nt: TGTGCCACTACAGGGGAGACTGAAGCTTTCTTT
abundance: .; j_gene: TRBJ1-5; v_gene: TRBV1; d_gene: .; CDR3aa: CTSSQSWGTGRRLWPQHF; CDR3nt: TGCACCAGCAGCCAATCATGGGGTACAGGGAGGCGATTATGGCCCCAGCATTTT
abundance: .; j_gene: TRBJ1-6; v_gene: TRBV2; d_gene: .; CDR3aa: CASSERWANSPLHF; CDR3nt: TGTGCCAGCAGTGAAAGGTGGGCGAATTCACCCCTCCACTTT
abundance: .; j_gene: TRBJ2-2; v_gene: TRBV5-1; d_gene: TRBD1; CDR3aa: CASSAWTGGELFF; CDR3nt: TGCGCCAGCAGCGCCTGGACAGGCGGGGAGCTGTTTTTT
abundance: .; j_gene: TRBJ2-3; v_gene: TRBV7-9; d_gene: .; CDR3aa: CASSLTVSTDTQYF; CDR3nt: TGTGCCAGCAGCTTAACCGTTAGCACAGATACGCAGTATTTT